This passage covers 11 T cell receptor beta chains from one sample sequenced in a study of blood T cells in healthy people across ages. With a J-beta primer mix and a sample-barcoded 5' primer, a second PCR ran roughly 6 to 11 cycles. TCRdb called the 5' RACE reads again in MiXCR, with one record for every CDR3 protein. The table records about 730,000 distinct CDR3 sequences, 40% to 45% of them present only once. The sequenced sample consisted of blood. The receptors originated from a woman in her sixties in good health.

Note on this clonotype: One end of the junction is discordant with germline, which a read error may explain. The chain carries TRBV7-2 and TRBJ2-6; no definite D call. The CDR3 spans 15 residues. Looked up from germline, CDR1 is SGHTA and CDR2 is FQGNSA. The CDR3 bases are TGCGCCAGCAGCCCTATGCTCTCTGGGGCCAACGTCCTGACTTTC. Translation: CASSPMLSGANVLTF.

In this sample, this clonotype turned up a few times. The V call is TRBV6-5, the J call TRBJ1-5; the D gene is possibly TRBD1 (5 bases). This CDR3 comprises 13 residues. Germline lookup yields CDR1 MNHEY and CDR2 SVGAGI. With 6 bases removed from V and 5 bases from J, the gap between germline ends came to 11 bases. CDR3 residues: CASRKQVDQPQHF. As DNA, the CDR3 is TGTGCCAGCAGGAAACAGGTGGATCAGCCCCAGCATTTT.

This rearrangement joins TRBV12-3 or TRBV12-4 to TRBJ2-3; 9 positions match TRBD1. CDR3 size: 15 residues. V trimming: 6 bases; J trimming: 5 bases; junction bases outside the gene matches: 9. The CDR3 DNA sequence: TGTGCCAGCAGGAGGGGACAGGGTGTATTAGATACGCAGTATTTT. Translated: CASRRGQGVLDTQYF.

This clonotype has just a few counts. The chain uses TRBV2 and TRBJ2-6; D unclear. Trimming cost V 7 bases and J 3 bases, with 16 bases left between them. The V gene's germline CDR1 is SNHLY and CDR2 FYNNEI. This CDR3 is 16 amino acids long. This CDR3 is CASTWVGSGGANVLTF. CDR3 in DNA: TGTGCCAGCACCTGGGTTGGAAGTGGTGGGGCCAACGTCCTGACTTTC.

Turning to this clonotype: Since a much larger clone is just one base distant, this may be a read error. The chain carries TRBV6-2 or TRBV6-3 and TRBJ2-1; TRBD2 is a possible D gene (6 bases). Germline CDR1 is MNHEY and CDR2 is SVGEGT. This CDR3 region has 13 residues. The CDR3: CVSSYISGNEQFF. The CDR3 region has the DNA TGTGTCAGCAGTTACATTAGCGGCAATGAGCAGTTCTTC.

The genes are TRBV7-2 and TRBJ1-6; no definite D call. The CDR3 is 16 residues long. V lost 1 base, J lost 6 bases, and 13 bases lay in between. From germline, CDR1 is SGHTA and CDR2 FQGNSA. For the CDR3, the DNA is TGTGCCAGCAGCTTAGATTCCGGGTTGGGTAATTCACCCCTCCACTTT. Its protein product is CASSLDSGLGNSPLHF.

This clonotype has a handful of counts. The rearrangement links TRBV3-1 to TRBJ1-6; weak D call: TRBD1 (6 bases). The ends were cut back, 0 bases at V and 13 bases at J, with 13 bases in the middle. The CDR3 is made up of 14 amino acids. Germline loops: CDR1 LGHDT, CDR2 YNNKEL (reference sequence). CDR3 amino acids: CASSQDWAGAPLHF. DNA for the CDR3: TGTGCCAGCAGCCAAGATTGGGCAGGGGCTCCCCTCCACTTT.

A remark on this clonotype: Compared with germline, one end of the junction differs, possibly owing to a read error. As DNA, the CDR3 is TGTGCCAGCAGCTTAGGAACCGCAGTAGCCATTTATGAGCAGCTCTTC. It is translated as CASSLGTAVAIYEQLF. The gene calls are TRBV11-2 and TRBJ2-1, with D unclear. There are 16 residues in the CDR3. CDR1 SGHAT and CDR2 FQNNGV come from the germline V gene.

CDR3 DNA sequence: TGTGCCAGCACGGCAGTCAACGTCCTGACTTTC. Amino acid sequence: CASTAVNVLTF. J is TRBJ2-6 and V is TRBV2, with unresolved D. The CDR3 runs to 11 residues. In germline, CDR1 is SNHLY, CDR2 FYNNEI. The ends were cut back, 7 bases at V and 9 bases at J, with 7 bases in the middle. The variable domain in full, completed from reference TRBV2 and TRBJ2-6, reads EPEVTQTPSHQVTQMGQEVILRCVPISNHLYFYWYRQILGQKVEFLVSFYNNEISEKSEIFDDQFSVERPDGSNFTLKIRSTKLEDSAMYFCASTAVNVLTFGAGSRLTVL.

DNA of the CDR3: TGCAGTGCTAGTCTTAGCGGGAGGGTGAATGAGCAGTTCTTC. Its protein product is CSASLSGRVNEQFF. This chain uses TRBV20-1 with TRBJ2-1; 11 bases are shared with TRBD2. The CDR3 extends over 14 amino acids. Germline V CDR1 and CDR2: DFQATT, SNEGSKA (reference sequence). V was pared by 3 bases and J by 7 bases, with 5 bases of the junction left unmatched.

This clonotype was detected a few times. This chain links TRBV10-3 with TRBJ2-3; 7 bases are a match to TRBD2. The CDR3 loop spans 15 amino acids. Germline V gene sequence: CDR1 ENHRY, CDR2 SYGVKD. The J segment lost 0 bases and the V segment lost 3 bases, leaving 3 bases of the junction unmatched. CDR3 residues: CAISEAGSSTDTQYF. DNA for the CDR3: TGTGCCATCAGTGAAGCGGGATCCAGCACAGATACGCAGTATTTT.